This T cell receptor beta chain comes out of a study of cytomegalovirus exposure and HLA in healthy donors. The germline V and J ends were trimmed by 6 bases and 0 bases, with 14 bases remaining between them. Germline loops: CDR1 SEHNR, CDR2 FQNEAQ (reference sequence). This CDR3 is built from 15 residues. A multiplex PCR was run with 60 Vbeta primers and 13 Jbeta primers. Sequenced by immunoSEQ multiplex PCR; TCRdb stores in-frame clones only, minus some. The sample carries 150,000 to 200,000 clones, 70% to 80% recorded once. The genes are TRBV7-9 and TRBJ1-2; D is ambiguous. The sequenced sample was PBMCs. The source of this sequence is a woman in her twenties or thirties in good health and CMV-seropositive. CDR3 sequence: CASSLEGSANYGYTF. In nucleotides, the CDR3 is TGTGCCAGCAGTCTAGAGGGCAGTGCTAACTATGGCTACACCTTC.